Listed below are T cell receptor beta chains from one sample, sequenced in a study of blood T cells in healthy people across ages. MiXCR, applied by TCRdb to the 5' RACE reads, yields one record per CDR3 protein. The sample has 1.5 million to 2 million distinct CDR3 sequences, about 28% seen once. The sample taken for sequencing was blood. Receptors originate from a woman aged 25 to 39 in good health. Both conserved end residues are part of each CDR3. The order of the fields is clone size, D gene, J gene, V gene, CDR3 protein, CDR3 DNA. The D gene is left open where the match is weak. Not every row has a clone size; where given, it reads once, few, many or a size class.

clone_size: -; d_call: -; j_call: TRBJ1-1; v_call: TRBV12-3/TRBV12-4; cdr3_aa: CASSLMLSAAFF; cdr3_nt: TGTGCCAGCAGTTTGATGCTGTCTGCGGCTTTCTTT
clone_size: few; d_call: TRBD2; j_call: TRBJ2-1; v_call: TRBV7-9; cdr3_aa: CASSPRKGEGNEQFF; cdr3_nt: TGTGCCAGCAGCCCTAGAAAAGGGGAGGGCAATGAGCAGTTCTTC
clone_size: -; d_call: TRBD2; j_call: TRBJ2-5; v_call: TRBV20-1; cdr3_aa: CSARAGGLAGALQETQYF; cdr3_nt: TGCAGTGCTAGAGCCGGGGGACTAGCGGGGGCCCTCCAAGAGACCCAGTACTTC
clone_size: few; d_call: TRBD2; j_call: TRBJ2-3; v_call: TRBV5-6; cdr3_aa: CASSLYIGGGSTDTQYF; cdr3_nt: TGTGCCAGCAGCTTGTATATCGGCGGGGGGTCCACAGATACGCAGTATTTT
clone_size: -; d_call: -; j_call: TRBJ2-1; v_call: TRBV30; cdr3_aa: CAWGRSGNEQFF; cdr3_nt: TGTGCCTGGGGGCGAAGCGGGAATGAGCAGTTCTTC
clone_size: few; d_call: -; j_call: TRBJ1-5; v_call: TRBV7-2; cdr3_aa: CASRAQGRQPQHF; cdr3_nt: TGTGCCAGCAGGGCACAGGGCCGGCAGCCCCAGCATTTT
clone_size: few; d_call: -; j_call: TRBJ1-2; v_call: TRBV7-9; cdr3_aa: CASSLEPFYGYTF; cdr3_nt: TGTGCCAGCAGCTTAGAACCGTTCTATGGCTACACCTTC
clone_size: -; d_call: -; j_call: TRBJ1-5; v_call: TRBV6-2/TRBV6-3; cdr3_aa: CASTIGAWGNQPQHF; cdr3_nt: TGTGCCAGCACGATAGGGGCTTGGGGCAATCAGCCCCAGCATTTT
clone_size: -; d_call: -; j_call: TRBJ2-3; v_call: TRBV29-1; cdr3_aa: CSRFRTDTQYF; cdr3_nt: TGCAGCAGATTCCGCACAGATACGCAGTATTTT
clone_size: many; d_call: -; j_call: TRBJ1-2; v_call: TRBV28; cdr3_aa: CASTTPARGYGYTF; cdr3_nt: TGTGCCAGCACCACCCCGGCCAGGGGCTATGGCTACACCTTC
clone_size: -; d_call: TRBD1; j_call: TRBJ2-1; v_call: TRBV20-1; cdr3_aa: CRARKQGTYNEQFF; cdr3_nt: TGCAGAGCTAGGAAACAGGGGACCTACAATGAGCAGTTCTTC
clone_size: many; d_call: TRBD2; j_call: TRBJ2-6; v_call: TRBV7-3; cdr3_aa: CASSRRTSGISSGANVLTF; cdr3_nt: TGTGCCAGCAGCCGTCGGACTAGCGGGATATCCTCTGGGGCCAACGTCCTGACTTTC
clone_size: few; d_call: TRBD1; j_call: TRBJ2-7; v_call: TRBV5-1; cdr3_aa: CASMGQGLSYEQYF; cdr3_nt: TGCGCCAGCATGGGACAGGGACTATCCTACGAGCAGTACTTC
clone_size: -; d_call: TRBD2; j_call: TRBJ2-2; v_call: TRBV7-2; cdr3_aa: CASSTAGGLGELFF; cdr3_nt: TGTGCCAGCAGTACAGCGGGGGGGCTCGGGGAGCTGTTTTTT
clone_size: -; d_call: TRBD1; j_call: TRBJ2-7; v_call: TRBV5-1; cdr3_aa: CASSWDRSTYGEQYF; cdr3_nt: TGCGCCAGCAGCTGGGACAGGTCGACCTACGGGGAGCAGTACTTC
clone_size: -; d_call: -; j_call: TRBJ2-7; v_call: TRBV2; cdr3_aa: CASNSVGGAYNEQYF; cdr3_nt: TGTGCCAGCAACTCTGTTGGGGGTGCCTACAATGAGCAGTACTTC
clone_size: few; d_call: -; j_call: TRBJ1-5; v_call: TRBV27; cdr3_aa: CASRKTDNQPQHF; cdr3_nt: TGTGCCAGCAGAAAGACAGACAATCAGCCCCAGCATTTT
clone_size: -; d_call: -; j_call: TRBJ1-3; v_call: TRBV18; cdr3_aa: CASSPGTEGNTIYF; cdr3_nt: TGTGCCAGCTCACCAGGGACCGAAGGAAACACCATATATTTT
clone_size: few; d_call: -; j_call: TRBJ1-1; v_call: TRBV4-1; cdr3_aa: CASSQEGRGRGTNTEAFF; cdr3_nt: TGCGCCAGCAGCCAAGAAGGGCGAGGGCGCGGAACGAACACTGAAGCTTTCTTT
clone_size: few; d_call: -; j_call: TRBJ2-1; v_call: TRBV28; cdr3_aa: CASSAPGGGNEQFF; cdr3_nt: TGTGCCAGCAGTGCTCCGGGGGGCGGAAATGAGCAGTTCTTC
clone_size: -; d_call: -; j_call: TRBJ1-1; v_call: TRBV2; cdr3_aa: CASRVERNTEAFF; cdr3_nt: TGTGCCAGCCGAGTTGAGAGGAACACTGAAGCTTTCTTT
clone_size: -; d_call: -; j_call: TRBJ2-7; v_call: TRBV5-1; cdr3_aa: CASRRFSQDEQYF; cdr3_nt: TGCGCCAGCAGGCGGTTTTCGCAAGACGAGCAGTACTTC
clone_size: many; d_call: TRBD2; j_call: TRBJ2-7; v_call: TRBV7-9; cdr3_aa: CASSLLAGGIEQYF; cdr3_nt: TGTGCCAGCAGCTTACTAGCGGGGGGGATCGAGCAGTACTTC
clone_size: few; d_call: TRBD2; j_call: TRBJ2-1; v_call: TRBV9; cdr3_aa: CASSPREGGHNEQFF; cdr3_nt: TGTGCCAGCAGCCCTCGGGAGGGAGGCCACAATGAGCAGTTCTTC
clone_size: -; d_call: TRBD1; j_call: TRBJ2-1; v_call: TRBV12-3/TRBV12-4; cdr3_aa: CASSFLGQGPGNERFF; cdr3_nt: TGTGCCAGCAGTTTTTTGGGACAGGGACCGGGCAATGAGCGGTTCTTC
clone_size: -; d_call: TRBD2; j_call: TRBJ2-7; v_call: TRBV20-1; cdr3_aa: CSARERVAGAYEQYF; cdr3_nt: TGCAGTGCTAGAGAGCGGGTAGCGGGAGCCTACGAGCAGTACTTC
clone_size: -; d_call: TRBD2; j_call: TRBJ2-1; v_call: TRBV3-1; cdr3_aa: CASSQASGGAYNERFF; cdr3_nt: TGTGCCAGCAGCCAAGCAAGCGGGGGGGCTTACAATGAGCGGTTCTTC
clone_size: once; d_call: -; j_call: TRBJ2-1; v_call: TRBV29-1; cdr3_aa: CSVERGMGLNEQFF; cdr3_nt: TGCAGCGTTGAAAGAGGGATGGGCTTGAATGAGCAGTTCTTC
clone_size: -; d_call: TRBD1; j_call: TRBJ1-3; v_call: TRBV7-2; cdr3_aa: CASGSYPGTGTTIYF; cdr3_nt: TGTGCCAGCGGATCCTACCCCGGGACAGGGACCACCATATATTTT
clone_size: few; d_call: -; j_call: TRBJ2-7; v_call: TRBV27; cdr3_aa: CASSSQGDGASGGYEQYF; cdr3_nt: TGTGCCAGCAGTTCCCAAGGTGATGGTGCCTCGGGCGGGTACGAGCAGTACTTC
clone_size: many; d_call: TRBD2; j_call: TRBJ2-1; v_call: TRBV29-1; cdr3_aa: CSVGDSGVTNEQFF; cdr3_nt: TGCAGCGTTGGGGATAGCGGGGTGACCAATGAGCAGTTCTTC
clone_size: many; d_call: -; j_call: TRBJ2-4; v_call: TRBV29-1; cdr3_aa: CSVVQGTSLAKNIQYF; cdr3_nt: TGCAGCGTTGTGCAGGGTACCTCTTTAGCCAAAAACATTCAGTACTTC
clone_size: few; d_call: -; j_call: TRBJ2-1; v_call: TRBV11-2; cdr3_aa: CASSSRAPDNEQFF; cdr3_nt: TGTGCCAGCAGCTCGAGGGCACCTGACAATGAGCAGTTCTTC
clone_size: few; d_call: TRBD1; j_call: TRBJ2-1; v_call: TRBV29-1; cdr3_aa: CSVRTGLNYNEQFF; cdr3_nt: TGCAGCGTTAGGACAGGGCTCAACTACAATGAGCAGTTCTTC
clone_size: -; d_call: -; j_call: TRBJ2-1; v_call: TRBV20-1; cdr3_aa: CSAKSPQGQFF; cdr3_nt: TGCAGTGCTAAGTCACCCCAGGGGCAGTTCTTC
clone_size: -; d_call: -; j_call: TRBJ1-4; v_call: TRBV5-1; cdr3_aa: CASSLGLSGGEKLFF; cdr3_nt: TGCGCCAGCAGCTTGGGACTATCAGGTGGTGAAAAACTGTTTTTT
clone_size: few; d_call: -; j_call: TRBJ1-2; v_call: TRBV9; cdr3_aa: CASRAAGTGAGYTF; cdr3_nt: TGTGCCAGCAGAGCCGCCGGGACTGGGGCGGGCTACACCTTC
clone_size: few; d_call: -; j_call: TRBJ2-5; v_call: TRBV19; cdr3_aa: CASSTPHRETQYF; cdr3_nt: TGTGCCAGTAGTACTCCCCACAGGGAGACCCAGTACTTC
clone_size: -; d_call: -; j_call: TRBJ2-4; v_call: TRBV24-1; cdr3_aa: CATSDLRYNEQYF; cdr3_nt: TGTGCCACCAGTGATTTGAGATACAATGAGCAGTACTTC
clone_size: many; d_call: -; j_call: TRBJ2-1; v_call: TRBV28; cdr3_aa: CASRQSGNEQFF; cdr3_nt: TGTGCCAGCCGGCAGAGCGGCAATGAGCAGTTCTTC
clone_size: few; d_call: -; j_call: TRBJ1-4; v_call: TRBV27; cdr3_aa: CASRLRGFKNEKLFF; cdr3_nt: TGTGCCAGCCGGCTCAGGGGTTTCAAGAATGAAAAACTGTTTTTT
clone_size: many; d_call: -; j_call: TRBJ2-7; v_call: TRBV7-9; cdr3_aa: CASSPLEAHYEQYF; cdr3_nt: TGTGCCAGCAGCCCGCTGGAGGCCCACTACGAGCAGTACTTC
clone_size: many; d_call: -; j_call: TRBJ2-1; v_call: TRBV10-3; cdr3_aa: CAISEFLFEQFF; cdr3_nt: TGTGCCATCAGTGAGTTTTTGTTTGAGCAGTTCTTC
clone_size: -; d_call: -; j_call: TRBJ2-3; v_call: TRBV6-2/TRBV6-3; cdr3_aa: CASNFPAANTQYF; cdr3_nt: TGTGCCAGCAATTTTCCAGCGGCTAATACGCAGTATTTT
clone_size: many; d_call: TRBD1; j_call: TRBJ2-3; v_call: TRBV6-5; cdr3_aa: CASSLGQGDLGTQYF; cdr3_nt: TGTGCCAGCAGCCTGGGACAGGGGGATTTGGGTACGCAGTATTTT
clone_size: -; d_call: -; j_call: TRBJ1-6; v_call: TRBV11-2; cdr3_aa: CASSFQNNSPLHF; cdr3_nt: TGTGCCAGCAGCTTTCAGAATAATTCACCCCTCCACTTT
clone_size: many; d_call: TRBD2; j_call: TRBJ2-3; v_call: TRBV15; cdr3_aa: CATSMWTSPDTQYF; cdr3_nt: TGTGCCACCAGCATGTGGACTAGCCCAGATACGCAGTATTTT
clone_size: -; d_call: -; j_call: TRBJ2-4; v_call: TRBV5-5; cdr3_aa: CASSFGDPQSIQYF; cdr3_nt: TGTGCCAGCAGCTTTGGGGACCCTCAAAGCATTCAGTACTTC
clone_size: few; d_call: TRBD1; j_call: TRBJ2-7; v_call: TRBV9; cdr3_aa: CASSAETGKVYEQYF; cdr3_nt: TGTGCCAGCAGCGCAGAGACAGGGAAGGTATACGAGCAGTACTTC